This is a list of T cell receptor beta chains from one sample in a study of Ad26.COV2.S vaccination and SARS-CoV-2 variants. Profiling relied on immunoSEQ multiplex PCR, and the TCRdb table lists in-frame clones only, not all of them. The repertoire holds approximately 420,000 clones, with about nine tenths as singletons. The sequencing here drew on peripheral blood, taken in a trial of Ad26.COV2.S vaccine versus placebo. The receptor source for this set is a person aged 18-65 years who received the Ad26.COV2.S COVID-19 vaccine or a placebo. CDR3s include the opening cysteine and the closing phenylalanine or tryptophan. A D gene is named only where the DNA matches it firmly. Clone size, where shown, is once, few, many, or a class for clones that have expanded.

CDR3aa	CDR3nt	d_gene	j_gene	v_gene	abundance
CASRTGQNTGELFF	TGTGCCAGCAGAACGGGACAGAACACCGGGGAGCTGTTTTTT	-	TRBJ2-2	TRBV6-5	-
CASSDGYGGSPLHF	TGTGCCAGCAGCGACGGATACGGGGGTTCACCCCTCCACTTT	-	TRBJ1-6	TRBV13	-
CASSLNRVVNTEAFF	TGTGCCAGCAGCTTGAACAGGGTCGTGAACACTGAAGCTTTCTTT	-	TRBJ1-1	TRBV11-1	-
CASSQENWSGNTIYF	TGTGCCAGCAGCCAAGAAAACTGGTCTGGAAACACCATATATTTT	-	TRBJ1-3	TRBV3-1/TRBV3-2	-
CASSLGGTYEQYF	TGTGCCAGCAGCTTAGGAGGGACCTACGAGCAGTACTTC	-	TRBJ2-7	TRBV7-9	once
CASSYRGQSPLHF	TGTGCCAGCAGTTACCGGGGGCAATCACCCCTCCACTTT	-	TRBJ1-6	TRBV6-5	-
CASSPGDTGELFF	TGCGCCAGCAGCCCCGGGGATACCGGGGAGCTGTTTTTT	-	TRBJ2-2	TRBV5-1	-
CASGLSWGMNTEAFF	TGTGCTAGTGGTTTGTCCTGGGGGATGAACACTGAAGCTTTCTTT	-	TRBJ1-1	TRBV12-5	-
CASKPGRQETQYF	TGTGCCAGCAAACCAGGGAGGCAAGAGACCCAGTACTTC	-	TRBJ2-5	TRBV2	-
CASRGLDPEAFF	TGTGCCAGTAGGGGGTTGGACCCTGAAGCTTTCTTT	-	TRBJ1-1	TRBV19	-
CASSEARADRGTGEAFF	TGTGCCAGCAGTGAAGCGCGTGCCGACAGGGGGACAGGTGAAGCTTTCTTT	TRBD1	TRBJ1-1	TRBV6-1	-
CASSQLTGEYTDTQYF	TGTGCCAGCAGCCAACTTACGGGGGAATACACAGATACGCAGTATTTT	-	TRBJ2-3	TRBV3-1/TRBV3-2	-
CSVETGTGYEQYF	TGCAGCGTTGAAACAGGGACAGGCTACGAGCAGTACTTC	TRBD1	TRBJ2-7	TRBV29-1	-
CASSYHGGGNEQFF	TGTGCCAGCAGCTACCATGGGGGTGGTAATGAGCAGTTCTTC	-	TRBJ2-1	TRBV5-4	-
CASSHDQETQYF	TGTGCCAGCAGCCACGACCAAGAGACCCAGTACTTC	-	TRBJ2-5	TRBV11-1	-
CASSFPTGELFF	TGTGCCAGCAGTTTTCCCACCGGGGAGCTGTTTTTT	-	TRBJ2-2	TRBV27	-
CATSRDQPGEGEQFF	TGTGCCACCAGCAGAGATCAGCCTGGAGAGGGAGAGCAGTTCTTC	-	TRBJ2-1	TRBV15	once
CATSRVTSGTGTQYF	TGTGCCACCAGCAGAGTGACTAGCGGAACAGGGACCCAGTACTTC	TRBD2	TRBJ2-5	TRBV15	-
CAGSPLAARETQYF	TGTGCCGGCAGTCCGCTAGCGGCCCGGGAGACCCAGTACTTC	TRBD2	TRBJ2-5	TRBV6-2/TRBV6-3	-
CASRNTGQGAGNYGYTF	TGTGCCAGCCGCAACACCGGACAGGGGGCGGGTAACTATGGCTACACCTTC	TRBD1	TRBJ1-2	TRBV27	-
CAWGGDSYEQYF	TGTGCCTGGGGGGGCGATTCCTACGAGCAGTACTTC	-	TRBJ2-7	TRBV30	-
CASSLASRETQYF	TGTGCCAGCAGTTTGGCTAGCCGGGAGACCCAGTACTTC	-	TRBJ2-5	TRBV6-2/TRBV6-3	-
CASNQDRALYEQYF	TGTGCCAGCAACCAGGACAGGGCCCTCTACGAGCAGTACTTC	TRBD1	TRBJ2-7	TRBV6-5	-
CASSPTTVYGYTF	TGTGCCAGCAGTCCTACGACAGTCTATGGCTACACCTTC	-	TRBJ1-2	TRBV6-5	-
CASSRTGYTGELFF	TGTGCCAGCAGCCGAACAGGTTACACCGGGGAGCTGTTTTTT	-	TRBJ2-2	TRBV3-1/TRBV3-2	once
CASRYGQGRNEKLFF	TGTGCCAGTAGATACGGACAGGGAAGAAATGAAAAACTGTTTTTT	TRBD1	TRBJ1-4	TRBV19	-
CASSYVDRAGTEAFF	TGTGCCAGCAGTTACGTGGACAGGGCGGGAACTGAAGCTTTCTTT	TRBD1	TRBJ1-1	TRBV6-5	-
CASGRPNQPQHF	TGTGCCAGCGGAAGGCCCAATCAGCCCCAGCATTTT	-	TRBJ1-5	TRBV7-2	-
CASSLTRASSYNEQFF	TGTGCCAGCTCCCTTACCCGGGCGAGCTCCTACAATGAGCAGTTCTTC	-	TRBJ2-1	TRBV18	-
CASSLGGANTGELFF	TGCGCCAGCAGCCTAGGAGGGGCGAACACCGGGGAGCTGTTTTTT	-	TRBJ2-2	TRBV5-1	few
CASSEGGQGALQPQHF	TGTGCCAGCAGTGAGGGGGGGCAGGGGGCTTTGCAGCCCCAGCATTTT	TRBD1	TRBJ1-5	TRBV25-1	-
CASNPSGATYEQYF	TGTGCCAGCAATCCTAGCGGGGCAACCTACGAGCAGTACTTC	TRBD2	TRBJ2-7	TRBV2	-
CASSARLAEETQYF	TGTGCCAGCAGCGCCCGACTAGCGGAAGAGACCCAGTACTTC	TRBD2	TRBJ2-5	TRBV7-2	-
CASSPGTSNTGELFF	TGTGCCAGCTCACCCGGGACTTCGAACACCGGGGAGCTGTTTTTT	-	TRBJ2-2	TRBV18	-
CASSLGQGEAFF	TGTGCCAGCAGCTTAGGGCAGGGCGAAGCTTTCTTT	-	TRBJ1-1	TRBV11-1	-
CASSPVGQGASYEQYF	TGTGCCAGCTCACCAGTCGGACAGGGGGCCTCCTACGAGCAGTACTTC	TRBD1	TRBJ2-7	TRBV18	-
CASSLQGSNSPLHF	TGCGCCAGCAGCCTCCAGGGAAGTAATTCACCCCTCCACTTT	-	TRBJ1-6	TRBV4-1	-
CASSLAGGSTDTQYF	TGTGCCAGCAGCCTAGCGGGGGGTAGCACAGATACGCAGTATTTT	TRBD2	TRBJ2-3	TRBV6-2/TRBV6-3	once
CASTRSGNTIYF	TGTGCCAGTACGCGCTCTGGAAACACCATATATTTT	-	TRBJ1-3	TRBV19	-
CASSPSVGNTEAFF	TGTGCCAGCTCTCCCAGCGTCGGGAACACTGAAGCTTTCTTT	-	TRBJ1-1	TRBV18	-
CASSEVRGETQYF	TGTGCCAGCAGTGAAGTCAGGGGAGAGACCCAGTACTTC	-	TRBJ2-5	TRBV6-1	-
CASSLTSTDTQYF	TGTGCCAGTAGCCTCACTAGTACAGATACGCAGTATTTT	-	TRBJ2-3	TRBV19	-
CASSETYEQYF	TGTGCCAGCAGTGAAACGTACGAGCAGTACTTC	-	TRBJ2-7	TRBV2	-
CASSPLAGGSYEQYF	TGCGCCAGCAGTCCTCTAGCGGGGGGGAGCTACGAGCAGTACTTC	TRBD2	TRBJ2-7	TRBV10-2	-
CASSRLRGNDQPQHF	TGTGCCAGCAGCCGCCTGCGGGGGAACGATCAGCCCCAGCATTTT	-	TRBJ1-5	TRBV6-6	few
CASSLGHGDNEQFF	TGTGCCAGCAGCTTAGGGCATGGGGACAATGAGCAGTTCTTC	-	TRBJ2-1	TRBV7-2	-
CAISGGAGGVPDTQYF	TGTGCCATCAGCGGAGGCGCAGGTGGGGTCCCAGATACGCAGTATTTT	-	TRBJ2-3	TRBV10-3	-